The next 17 T cell receptor beta chains were all read from a single sample in a study of CD8 T cells in ankylosing spondylitis (dated by TCRdb to about 2017). Library generation was performed with 5' RACE. Sequencing used an Illumina HiSeq 2500. TCRdb reanalyzed the raw reads on its own, using fastp at Q25 for trimming and MiXCR for clone calling, and kept in-frame beta chains. Each CDR3 protein appears once, grouped with its most common genes and DNA. In this sample the table shows about 130,000 distinct CDR3 sequences, 7% of which occur a single time. The ten largest clones represent 12% of the sample. Sequences were obtained from blood, either unsorted or a sorted T cell fraction (not recorded which). Receptor source: a male donor with ankylosing spondylitis or in good health (not recorded which).

This clonotype came up many times. Here the CDR3 reads CASSSGQNLDAKELFF. The CDR3 coding sequence is TGCGCCAGCAGCTCCGGACAAAACTTGGACGCCAAGGAGCTGTTTTTT. This chain uses TRBV5-1 with TRBJ2-2; weak D call: TRBD1 (5 bases). This CDR3 has 16 amino acids. V lost 3 bases and J 10 bases, leaving 22 bases between the germline ends. Germline CDR1 is SGHRS and CDR2 is YFSETQ. The whole variable domain, filled in from reference TRBV5-1 and TRBJ2-2, reads KAGVTQTPRYLIKTRGQQVTLSCSPISGHRSVSWYQQTPGQGLQFLFEYFSETQRNKGNFPGRFSGRQFSNSRSEMNVSTLELGDSALYLCASSSGQNLDAKELFFGEGSRLTVL.

This clonotype was observed many times. The genes are TRBV3-1 and TRBJ1-2, with 10 bases fitting TRBD1. Looked up from germline, CDR1 is LGHDT and CDR2 is YNNKEL (reference sequence). V lost 3 bases to trimming and J lost 7 bases; unmatched junction nucleotides: 11. The CDR3 runs to 16 residues. The CDR3 region is CASSHTGDRGLAGYTF. DNA for the CDR3: TGTGCCAGCAGCCACACCGGAGACAGGGGGCTGGCTGGCTACACCTTC. Drawing the rest from reference TRBV3-1 and TRBJ1-2, the complete variable domain is DTAVSQTPKYLVTQMGNDKSIKCEQNLGHDTMYWYKQDSKKFLKIMFSYNNKELIINETVPNRFSPKSPDKAHLNLHINSLELGDSAVYFCASSHTGDRGLAGYTFGSGTRLTVV.

This clonotype was found many times. The chain joins TRBV7-2 to TRBJ1-1; D unclear. CDR3 length: 12 residues. Germline V lookup: CDR1 SGHTA, CDR2 FQGNSA. The V end was cut by 5 bases, the J end by 4 bases, with 8 bases between. The CDR3 reads CASSRTVTEAFF. In DNA, the CDR3 is TGTGCCAGCAGCCGGACGGTCACTGAAGCTTTCTTT. Full variable domain (remainder filled in from reference TRBV7-2 and TRBJ1-1): GAGVSQSPSNKVTEKGKDVELRCDPISGHTALYWYRQSLGQGLEFLIYFQGNSAPDKSGLPSDRFSAERTGGSVSTLTIQRTQQEDSAVYLCASSRTVTEAFFGQGTRLTVV.

This clonotype was seen many times. The DNA of the CDR3 is TGTGCCAGCAGCTTAATGCGGTCTGCCGGGGCCAACGTCCTGACTTTC. It codes for CASSLMRSAGANVLTF. The rearrangement uses TRBV11-2 and TRBJ2-6, with no clear D. Trimming left V 2 bases short and J 4 bases short, with 12 bases between. This CDR3 comprises 16 residues. Germline CDR1 SGHAT, CDR2 FQNNGV.

This clonotype was detected many times. The chain is built from TRBV20-1 and TRBJ2-7; D could derive from TRBD1 or TRBD2 (5 bases each). Germline CDR1 and CDR2: DFQATT and SNEGSKA (reference sequence). The ends were cut back, 3 bases at V and 0 bases at J, with 6 bases in the middle. The CDR3 length is 12 residues. The CDR3 region has the DNA TGCAGTGCTAGTGGGACCTCCTACGAGCAGTACTTC. It yields the protein CSASGTSYEQYF.

This clonotype occurred many times. This chain connects TRBV3-1 to TRBJ2-1, with 13 bases lining up with TRBD2. The V gene's germline CDR1 is LGHDT and CDR2 YNNKEL (reference sequence). This CDR3 is 15 amino acids long. V lost 5 bases and J lost 10; bases outside the gene matches: 8. CDR3 protein: CASSYTSGGAGEQFF. In DNA, the CDR3 is TGTGCCAGCAGCTATACTAGCGGGGGGGCCGGGGAGCAGTTCTTC.

This clonotype was recorded many times. This sequence joins TRBV5-1 and TRBJ2-5; D gene uncertain. Per the germline V gene, CDR1 is SGHRS and CDR2 is YFSETQ. This CDR3 spans 15 amino acids. V lost 4 bases and J 0 bases, leaving 13 bases between the germline ends. In nucleotides, the CDR3 is TGCGCCAGCAGCCGCGACGGCCTGTACCAAGAGACCCAGTACTTC. Translating gives CASSRDGLYQETQYF.

This clonotype was seen repeatedly, ten times or more. The chain carries TRBV5-1 and TRBJ1-6; no reliable D call. The CDR3 runs to 13 residues. Trimming took 1 base from V and 7 from J, leaving 6 bases between them. Looked up from germline, CDR1 is SGHRS and CDR2 is YFSETQ. CDR3 sequence reads: CASSLQPNSPLHF. The CDR3 DNA reads TGCGCCAGCAGCTTGCAACCAAATTCACCCCTCCACTTT.

This clonotype has a count of ten or more. The chain joins TRBV5-6 to TRBJ2-5; no firm D call. The length of the CDR3 is 13 residues. Germline V CDR1 and CDR2: SGHDT, YYEEEE. V shed 4 bases and J shed 2 bases, with 9 bases lying between them. The CDR3 bases are TGTGCCAGCAGCGGGCAAAAACAAGAGACCCAGTACTTC. Encoded protein: CASSGQKQETQYF.

This clonotype was seen at least ten times. The gene calls are TRBV12-3 or TRBV12-4 and TRBJ1-2; 7 nucleotides match TRBD1. This CDR3 contains 14 residues. V lost 4 bases, J lost 4 bases, and 6 bases stayed unmatched. CDR3 in amino acids: CASSYSGTVYGYTF. CDR3 DNA: TGTGCCAGCAGTTACAGCGGGACAGTCTATGGCTACACCTTC.

This clonotype was detected many times. The J gene is TRBJ2-2, the V gene TRBV5-1; perhaps TRBD2 as D (5 bases). Germline V lookup: CDR1 SGHRS, CDR2 YFSETQ. The V gene lost 5 bases and the J gene lost 6 bases, with 11 bases spanning the gap. This CDR3 contains 13 residues. The CDR3 reads CASRTGSSGELFF. The CDR3 region has the DNA TGCGCCAGCAGAACGGGGTCCTCCGGGGAGCTGTTTTTT.

This clonotype was recorded many times. This chain links TRBV5-1 with TRBJ1-3, with D maybe TRBD1 (5 bases). Per the germline V gene, CDR1 is SGHRS and CDR2 is YFSETQ. The CDR3 is made up of 18 amino acids. The germline V and J ends were trimmed by 4 bases and 1 base, with 21 bases remaining between them. This CDR3 reads CASSPDGALRGSGNTIYF. The CDR3 DNA follows: TGCGCCAGCAGCCCCGACGGAGCGCTAAGGGGTTCTGGAAACACCATATATTTT.

This clonotype occurred many times. The V call is TRBV12-3 or TRBV12-4, the J call TRBJ1-5; 10 bases map to TRBD1. V trimming: 3 bases; J trimming: 1 base; junction bases outside the gene matches: 3. This CDR3 has 16 residues. For the CDR3, the DNA is TGTGCCAGCAGTTTGGGACAGGGGAGGAGCAATCAGCCCCAGCATTTT. Translating gives CASSLGQGRSNQPQHF.

In its sample, this clonotype was seen many times. The chain carries TRBV11-2 and TRBJ2-7; possible D gene TRBD2, 6 bases. Trimming shortened V by 1 base and J by 3 bases, and 16 bases separated the two germline ends. CDR3 length: 16 amino acids. Germline V CDR1 and CDR2: SGHAT, FQNNGV. CDR3 sequence (DNA): TGTGCCAGCAGCTTAGTAGGGGACTCTAGCTTCTACGAGCAGTACTTC. Its translation: CASSLVGDSSFYEQYF. Full variable domain (remainder filled in from reference TRBV11-2 and TRBJ2-7): EAGVAQSPRYKIIEKRQSVAFWCNPISGHATLYWYQQILGQGPKLLIQFQNNGVVDDSQLPKDRFSAERLKGVDSTLKIQPAKLEDSAVYLCASSLVGDSSFYEQYFGPGTRLTVT.

This clonotype showed up many times. V is TRBV7-2 and J is TRBJ1-6; D is unclear. Deletions cut 1 base from V and 0 bases from J, with 10 bases between. Germline V gene sequence: CDR1 SGHTA, CDR2 FQGNSA. CDR3 length equals 17 residues. CDR3 coding DNA: TGTGCCAGCAGCTTAGGTCGGACGAGCTCCTATAATTCACCCCTCCACTTT. This codes for CASSLGRTSSYNSPLHF.

In this sample, this clonotype turned up a few times. V usage is TRBV3-1 and J usage is TRBJ1-2; no firm D call. From germline, CDR1 is LGHDT and CDR2 YNNKEL (reference sequence). Trimming left V 3 bases short and J 3 bases short, with 8 bases between. This CDR3 is 13 amino acids long. The DNA of the CDR3 is TGTGCCAGCAGCCAGGCGGCCGACTATGGCTACACCTTC. As protein: CASSQAADYGYTF. The variable domain in full, with the rest retrieved from reference TRBV3-1 and TRBJ1-2, is DTAVSQTPKYLVTQMGNDKSIKCEQNLGHDTMYWYKQDSKKFLKIMFSYNNKELIINETVPNRFSPKSPDKAHLNLHINSLELGDSAVYFCASSQAADYGYTFGSGTRLTVV.

This clonotype appeared many times. This chain uses TRBV7-9 with TRBJ2-4, with D perhaps given as TRBD1 or TRBD2 (5 bases each). Germline lookup yields CDR1 SEHNR and CDR2 FQNEAQ (reference sequence). The CDR3 loop spans 15 amino acids. V lost 2 bases and J lost 0, with 8 bases in between. The CDR3 nucleotides read TGTGCCAGCAGCTTACGGGACCTAGCCAAAAACATTCAGTACTTC. Its protein product is CASSLRDLAKNIQYF.